Shown below are 19 T cell receptor beta chains from a single sample sequenced in a study of molecular identifiers for immune sequencing clone quantification listed by TCRdb under 2018. Preparation of the library involved PCR. Instrument used: NextSeq 500. TCRdb ran its own pipeline on the public reads, namely fastp trimming at Q25 and MiXCR clone calling, and kept in-frame beta chains. Every distinct CDR3 protein forms one entry, paired with its most common genes and DNA. The sample profile shows more than 450,000 distinct CDR3 sequences; roughly 24% of them were found once. The ten top clones hold roughly 0.77% of the sample. The source material was naive CD8+ T cells from blood, with Jurkat cell RNA spiked in. The intended sense of this specimen's cell subset or site label: FACS-sorted CD8+CD4-CCR7+CD45RA+ naive T cells. These receptors all come from a human donor in good health. Some libraries in this study had Jurkat cell RNA spiked in.

This clonotype was seen ten or more times. The rearrangement joins TRBV7-9 to TRBJ2-3; D possibly corresponds to TRBD1 (5 bases). This CDR3 is built from 15 residues. V was trimmed by 5 bases and J by 0 bases, leaving 12 bases between them. Germline CDR1 is SEHNR and CDR2 is FQNEAQ (reference sequence). The CDR3 nucleotides read TGTGCCAGCAGCATCCCGCAGGGCAGCACAGATACGCAGTATTTT. As protein: CASSIPQGSTDTQYF.

A word on this clonotype: A single base separates this from a much larger clone, so it may be a read error. This chain uses TRBV29-1 with TRBJ1-2, with D uncertain. This CDR3 is built from 16 residues. V lost 4 bases and J lost 2, with 20 bases in between. Germline V lookup: CDR1 SQVTM, CDR2 ANQGSEA. The CDR3, as DNA: TGCAGCGTTGTGGCCCCCGCGAACCCCAAGAACTATGGCTACACCTTC. Its protein product is CSVVAPANPKNYGYTF.

The rearrangement uses TRBV10-2 and TRBJ1-1; the D gene is possibly TRBD1 (6 bases). The CDR3 loop spans 14 amino acids. V lost 0 bases and J 1 base, leaving 6 bases between the germline ends. The germline V gene encodes CDR1 WSHSY and CDR2 SAAADI. The CDR3 protein is CASSESGGNTEAFF. The DNA for the CDR3 is TGCGCCAGCAGTGAGTCAGGGGGGAACACTGAAGCTTTCTTT.

The chain joins TRBV27 to TRBJ2-1; D call uncertain. The germline CDR1 and CDR2 sequences are MNHEY and SMNVEV (reference sequence). V lost 3 bases to trimming and J lost 5 bases, with 8 bases between them. The CDR3 consists of 13 residues. CDR3: CASSFWADNEQFF. Written as DNA, the CDR3 is TGTGCCAGCAGTTTCTGGGCGGACAATGAGCAGTTCTTC.

As to this clonotype: A much larger clone differs from this one at a single base, so this may be a read error. The V and J genes are TRBV5-1 and TRBJ2-7; D call uncertain. This CDR3 has 15 residues. V shed 2 bases and J shed 6 bases, with 18 bases lying between them. The germline V gene encodes CDR1 SGHRS and CDR2 YFSETQ. The CDR3 nucleotides read TGCGCCAGCAGCTTCCTCAGCGTGTGTAGTCCCGAGCAGTACTTC. Residues: CASSFLSVCSPEQYF.

Comment on this clonotype: At one of its ends the junction is not consistent with the germline gene, which may arise from a read error. The rearrangement joins TRBV13 to TRBJ2-7; D remains unclear. The CDR3 consists of 15 residues. CDR1 PRHDT and CDR2 FYEKMQ come from the germline V gene (reference sequence). The CDR3 here is CPSSLGPANSYEQYF. Written as DNA, the CDR3 is TGTCCCAGCAGCTTAGGCCCGGCGAACTCCTACGAGCAGTACTTC.

This clonotype was seen at least ten times. The rearrangement joins TRBV5-1 to TRBJ1-3; the D gene is possibly TRBD1 (5 bases). The germline V and J ends were trimmed by 0 bases and 2 bases, with 15 bases remaining between them. Germline CDR1 reads SGHRS; CDR2 reads YFSETQ. CDR3 length: 17 amino acids. Written as DNA, the CDR3 is TGCGCCAGCAGCTTGGGGGCAGACAGCGCCCCTGGAAACACCATATATTTT. Translating it yields CASSLGADSAPGNTIYF.

The chain recombines TRBV9 with TRBJ2-3, with a tentative D call TRBD1 (6 bases). The CDR3 totals 17 residues. V lost 1 base, J lost 1 base, and 16 bases lay in between. CDR1 and CDR2 from the germline V gene are SGDLS and YYNGEE. The CDR3 here is CASSVKGLGAGTDTQYF. For the CDR3, the DNA is TGTGCCAGCAGCGTAAAGGGCCTGGGGGCCGGCACAGATACGCAGTATTTT.

The chain carries TRBV10-3 and TRBJ2-6; D might be TRBD1 (5 bases). Per germline, CDR1 ENHRY and CDR2 SYGVKD. The ends were cut back, 3 bases at V and 2 bases at J, with 17 bases in the middle. The length of the CDR3 is 18 residues. CDR3 sequence: CAISDPTIDRAGANVLTF. The CDR3 DNA sequence: TGTGCCATCAGTGATCCAACAATAGACAGAGCTGGGGCCAACGTCCTGACTTTC.

On this clonotype itself: A read error may produce the germline difference seen at one junction end. The chain recombines TRBV7-9 with TRBJ2-2, with D perhaps TRBD2 (5 bases). CDR1 and CDR2 from the germline V gene are SEHNR and FQNEAQ (reference sequence). The CDR3 spans 16 residues. The CDR3 region has the DNA TGTGCCAGCAGCCCCCTTCAGGTTATGAACACCGGGGATCTGTTTTTT. It encodes CASSPLQVMNTGDLFF. The full variable domain, with the rest looked up from reference TRBV7-9 and TRBJ2-2, is DTGVSQNPRHKITKRGQNVTFRCDPISEHNRLYWYRQTLGQGPEFLTYFQNEAQLEKSRLLSDRFSAERPKGSFSTLEIQRTEQGDSAMYLCASSPLQVMNTGDLFFGEGSRLTVL.

The chain couples TRBV15 to TRBJ2-3; no firm D call. Per the germline V gene, CDR1 is LNHNV and CDR2 is YYDKDF (reference sequence). The V end lost 4 bases, the J end lost 6 bases, and 8 bases lay between the germline ends. This CDR3 spans 12 amino acids. CDR3 residues: CATSTEWDTQYF. DNA for the CDR3: TGTGCCACCAGCACAGAATGGGATACGCAGTATTTT.

As to this clonotype: A much larger clone differs from this one at a single base, so this may be a read error. The genes are TRBV6-5 and TRBJ1-1; 7 positions agree with TRBD1. CDR1 is MNHEY and CDR2 is SVGAGI in the germline V gene. This CDR3 comprises 14 residues. The CDR3 region is CAGSRQGMNTEAFF. Written as DNA, the CDR3 is TGTGCCGGCAGCCGACAGGGAATGAACACTGAAGCTTTCTTT.

The rearrangement links TRBV10-2 to TRBJ2-6, with D uncertain. Germline values: CDR1 WSHSY, CDR2 SAAADI. Trimming took off 7 bases at V and 3 bases at J, with 19 bases between the two ends. The length of the CDR3 is 17 residues. CDR3 DNA: TGCGCCAGCATTCCTCCGCCGAACGCAGGTGGGGCCAACGTCCTGACTTTC. Translated, it gives CASIPPPNAGGANVLTF.

For this clonotype: An end of the junction does not agree with germline; a read error may underlie this. The rearrangement uses TRBV7-2 and TRBJ1-5; 8 bases are a match to TRBD1. This CDR3 contains 15 residues. Germline assignment: CDR1 SGHTA and CDR2 FQGNSA. In DNA, the CDR3 is TGTGACAGCAGCTTAGACCAAGGACAGGGTCAGCCCCAGCATTTT. Its translation is CDSSLDQGQGQPQHF.

The CDR3, as DNA: TGTGCCAGCAGCCTGGGACAGCCCCCAGAGCCCCCGTACTTC. It is translated as CASSLGQPPEPPYF. The genes are TRBV7-6 and TRBJ2-5, with 7 bases fitting TRBD1. After removal of 5 bases from V and 13 bases from J, the junction contained 16 bases not matched to a gene. This CDR3 comprises 14 residues. Germline assignment: CDR1 SGHVS and CDR2 FNYEAQ.

Concerning this clonotype itself: This may be a read error, as it is one base from a much larger clone. The rearrangement links TRBV7-9 to TRBJ2-3; D is perhaps TRBD2 (6 bases). With 7 bases removed from V and 3 bases from J, the gap between germline ends came to 17 bases. The CDR3 sequence is 15 residues long. CDR1 and CDR2 from the germline V gene are SEHNR and FQNEAQ (reference sequence). The CDR3 spells CASTGARGVTDTQYF. The CDR3, as DNA: TGTGCCAGCACCGGGGCGCGGGGAGTGACAGATACGCAGTATTTT.

This clonotype came up many times. V usage is TRBV6-2 or TRBV6-3 and J usage is TRBJ1-5, with D tentatively TRBD1 (6 bases). Trimming stripped 4 bases from V and 9 bases from J, with 25 bases between. Germline assignment: CDR1 MNHEY and CDR2 SVGEGT. The CDR3 is 17 residues long. CDR3 loop: CASSWLFRGGEPGPQHF. DNA of the CDR3: TGTGCCAGCAGTTGGTTATTTCGAGGGGGAGAACCAGGGCCCCAGCATTTT.

A few counts support this clonotype. CDR3 sequence (DNA): TGTGCCAGTAGTACCGGAGAGACAGCCAAAAACATTCAGTACTTC. Translating it yields CASSTGETAKNIQYF. This sequence joins TRBV19 and TRBJ2-4, with D hard to call. There are 15 residues in the CDR3. V was cut by 4 bases and J by 0 bases, with 10 bases left in between. Germline assignment: CDR1 LNHDA and CDR2 SQIVND (reference sequence). Full variable domain (outside the CDR3, taken from reference TRBV19 and TRBJ2-4): DGGITQSPKYLFRKEGQNVTLSCEQNLNHDAMYWYRQDPGQGLRLIYYSQIVNDFQKGDIAEGYSVSREKKESFPLTVTSAQKNPTAFYLCASSTGETAKNIQYFGAGTRLSVL.

As to this clonotype: Mismatch with germline at one junction end may stem from a read error. The chain joins TRBV6-5 to TRBJ2-5; possibly TRBD1 for D (6 bases). CDR1 MNHEY and CDR2 SVGAGI come from the germline V gene. The CDR3 consists of 17 residues. This CDR3 reads CASSYSFLRQEQEAQYF. The CDR3 coding sequence is TGTGCCAGCAGTTACTCGTTTTTGCGACAGGAACAAGAGGCCCAGTACTTC.